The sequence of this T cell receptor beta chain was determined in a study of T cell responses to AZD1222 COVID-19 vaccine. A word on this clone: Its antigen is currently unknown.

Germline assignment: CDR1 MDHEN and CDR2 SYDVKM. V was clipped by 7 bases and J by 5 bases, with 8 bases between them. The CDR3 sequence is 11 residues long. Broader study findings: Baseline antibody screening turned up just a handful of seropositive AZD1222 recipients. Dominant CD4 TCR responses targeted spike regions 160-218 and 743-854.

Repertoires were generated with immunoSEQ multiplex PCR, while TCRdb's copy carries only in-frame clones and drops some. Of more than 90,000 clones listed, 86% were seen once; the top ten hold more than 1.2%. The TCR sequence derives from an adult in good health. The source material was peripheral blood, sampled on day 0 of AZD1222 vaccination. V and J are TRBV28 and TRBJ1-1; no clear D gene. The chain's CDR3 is CASKEQTEAFF. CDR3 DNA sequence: TGTGCCAGCAAGGAGCAGACTGAAGCTTTCTTT.